Listed below are T cell receptor beta chains from one sample, sequenced in a study of cytomegalovirus exposure and HLA in healthy donors. Clones were read by immunoSEQ multiplex PCR, and TCRdb kept only the in-frame ones, dropping some. Of 130,000 or so clones listed, around 80% are singletons. The sequenced sample was PBMCs. All receptors come from a woman aged 18-29 years in good health and CMV-seronegative. Both conserved end residues are part of each CDR3. Each record gives: J gene, V gene, D gene, CDR3 DNA, CDR3 protein. The D gene is left open where the match is weak.

>TRBJ1-5|TRBV10-2|TRBD1
TGCGCCAGCGGTGGACAGGGCGGTCAGCCCCAGCATTTT
CASGGQGGQPQHF
>TRBJ1-5|TRBV12-5|NA
TGTGCTAGTGGTTTGACCCGCCGGGGGGGGGCCCAGCCCCAGCATTTT
CASGLTRRGGAQPQHF
>TRBJ2-1|TRBV13|TRBD2
TGTGCCAGCAGCTTCGGGGGACTAGAGTATGAGCAGTTCTTC
CASSFGGLEYEQFF
>TRBJ2-5|TRBV6-5|TRBD1
TGTGCCAGCAGTGCCACAGGGGGGCTGGCAGAGACCCAGTACTTC
CASSATGGLAETQYF
>TRBJ1-5|TRBV28|NA
TGTGCCAGCAGTTTGGCAGGGAGGGGTATGGATCAGCCCCAGCATTTT
CASSLAGRGMDQPQHF
>TRBJ1-6|TRBV11-2|NA
TGTGCCAGCAGCCGATTACAGGGTGGAAGTTCACCCCTCCACTTT
CASSRLQGGSSPLHF
>TRBJ2-7|TRBV27|TRBD1
TGTGCCAGCAGTTTAAGGGGGCACGAGCAGTACTTC
CASSLRGHEQYF
>TRBJ2-3|TRBV19|TRBD1
TGTGCCAGTAGAGGGAAGGGACAGCAAAACACAGATACGCAGTATTTT
CASRGKGQQNTDTQYF
>TRBJ2-7|TRBV6-5|NA
TGTGCCAGCAGTTACCACCCTGTGGAGGGGGCATGGGGGCAGTACTTC
CASSYHPVEGAWGQYF
>TRBJ2-1|TRBV5-1|TRBD2
TGCGCCAGCAGCTTGGTTTCTAGCGGCCCACTAGGAGAGCAGTTCTTC
CASSLVSSGPLGEQFF
>TRBJ1-2|TRBV6-1|TRBD1
TGTGCCAGCAGCTCGACAGGGATAGCTAACTATGGCTACACCTTC
CASSSTGIANYGYTF
>TRBJ1-6|TRBV5-4|NA
TGTGCCAGCAGCTTGAGAGGGGGTTTAGCTAATTCACCCCTCCACTTT
CASSLRGGLANSPLHF
>TRBJ1-1|TRBV5-6|NA
TGTGCCAGCAGCTTGGCCGGACTGTTGGACACTGAAGCTTTCTTT
CASSLAGLLDTEAFF
>TRBJ1-4|TRBV5-1|NA
TGCGCCAGCAGCTTGAGGGGTGAGAATGAAAAACTGTTTTTT
CASSLRGENEKLFF
>TRBJ2-7|TRBV5-1|NA
TGCGCCAGCAGCTCGGACAGACTTTCGGATCACGAGCAGTACTTC
CASSSDRLSDHEQYF
>TRBJ1-1|TRBV4-2|TRBD1
TGTGCCAGCAGCCATCTGGGACAGGGGGCAGGTGAAGCTTTCTTT
CASSHLGQGAGEAFF
>TRBJ2-1|TRBV2|TRBD1
TGTGCCAGCAGTCAAACAGGGGGCTCCTACAATGAGCAGTTCTTC
CASSQTGGSYNEQFF
>TRBJ2-5|TRBV2|TRBD1
TGTGCCAGCAGTGCCCAGCAGGGGGCGGGAGAGACCCAGTACTTC
CASSAQQGAGETQYF